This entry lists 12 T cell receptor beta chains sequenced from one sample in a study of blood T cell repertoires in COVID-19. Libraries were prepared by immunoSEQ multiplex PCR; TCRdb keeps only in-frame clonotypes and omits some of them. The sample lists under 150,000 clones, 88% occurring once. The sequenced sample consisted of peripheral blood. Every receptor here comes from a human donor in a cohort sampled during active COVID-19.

CDR3 nucleotides: TGTGCCAGCAGCTTAGAGGCGGGGGGACGGTCCTACAGCTCCTACAATGAGCAGTTCTTC. It yields the protein CASSLEAGGRSYSSYNEQFF. V is TRBV7-6 and J is TRBJ2-1, with TRBD2 matching over 8 bases. In germline, CDR1 is SGHVS, CDR2 FNYEAQ. V was clipped by 1 base and J by 0 bases; unmatched bases: 14. The CDR3 totals 20 residues.

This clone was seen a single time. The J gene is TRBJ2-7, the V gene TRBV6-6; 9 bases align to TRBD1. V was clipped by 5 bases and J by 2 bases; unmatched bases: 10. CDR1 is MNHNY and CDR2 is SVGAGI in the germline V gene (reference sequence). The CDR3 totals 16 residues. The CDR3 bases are TGTGCCAGCAGTCCCCGGACAGGGGTGACGACCTACGAGCAGTACTTC. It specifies CASSPRTGVTTYEQYF.

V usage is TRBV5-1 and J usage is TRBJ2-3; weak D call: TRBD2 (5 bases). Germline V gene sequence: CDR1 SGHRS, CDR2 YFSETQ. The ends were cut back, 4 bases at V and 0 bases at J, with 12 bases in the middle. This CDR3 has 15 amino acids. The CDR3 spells CASSPDFASTDTQYF. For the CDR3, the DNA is TGCGCCAGCAGCCCGGACTTTGCTAGCACAGATACGCAGTATTTT.

CDR3 in DNA: TGCGCCAGCAGCCAGGCTTCCGGGACAGGGGGCGGGATTAATGAAAAACTGTTTTTT. Translating gives CASSQASGTGGGINEKLFF. J is TRBJ1-4 and V is TRBV4-3; TRBD1 matches at 12 bases. Unmatched junction bases numbered 12, after V lost 3 bases and J lost 4 bases. This CDR3 region has 19 residues. Germline CDR1 and CDR2: LGHNA and YSLEER.

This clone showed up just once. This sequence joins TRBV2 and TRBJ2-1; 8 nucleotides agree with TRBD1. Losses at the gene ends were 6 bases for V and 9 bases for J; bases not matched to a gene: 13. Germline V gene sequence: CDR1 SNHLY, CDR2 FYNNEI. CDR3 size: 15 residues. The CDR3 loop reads CASRVTGVLGGEQFF. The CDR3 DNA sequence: TGTGCCAGCAGGGTGACAGGGGTACTTGGAGGTGAGCAGTTCTTC.

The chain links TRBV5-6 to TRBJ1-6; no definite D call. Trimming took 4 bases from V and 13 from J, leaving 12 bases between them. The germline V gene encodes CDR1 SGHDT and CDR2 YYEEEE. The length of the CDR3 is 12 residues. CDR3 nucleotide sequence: TGTGCCAGCAGCCAAACAGCAGGCCCCCTCCACTTT. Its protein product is CASSQTAGPLHF. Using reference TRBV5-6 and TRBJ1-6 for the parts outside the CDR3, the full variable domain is DAGVTQSPTHLIKTRGQQVTLRCSPKSGHDTVSWYQQALGQGPQFIFQYYEEEERQRGNFPDRFSGHQFPNYSSELNVNALLLGDSALYLCASSQTAGPLHFGNGTRLTVT.

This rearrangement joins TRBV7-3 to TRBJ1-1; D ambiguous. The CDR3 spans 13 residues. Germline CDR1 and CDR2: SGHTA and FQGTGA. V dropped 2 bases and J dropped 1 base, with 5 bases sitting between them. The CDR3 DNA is TGTGCCAGCAGCTTATACGGGAACACTGAAGCTTTCTTT. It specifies CASSLYGNTEAFF. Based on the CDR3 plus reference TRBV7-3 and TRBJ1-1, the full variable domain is GAGVSQTPSNKVTEKGKYVELRCDPISGHTALYWYRQSLGQGPEFLIYFQGTGAADDSGLPNDRFFAVRPEGSVSTLKIQRTERGDSAVYLCASSLYGNTEAFFGQGTRLTVV.

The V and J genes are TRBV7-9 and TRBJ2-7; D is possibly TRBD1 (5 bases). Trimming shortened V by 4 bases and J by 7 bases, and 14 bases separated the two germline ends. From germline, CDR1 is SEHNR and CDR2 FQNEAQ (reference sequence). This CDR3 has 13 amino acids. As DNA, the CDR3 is TGTGCCAGCAGCTCGACAGCTTTGGGGGAGCAGTACTTC. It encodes CASSSTALGEQYF. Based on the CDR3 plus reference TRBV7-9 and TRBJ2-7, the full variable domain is DTGVSQNPRHKITKRGQNVTFRCDPISEHNRLYWYRQTLGQGPEFLTYFQNEAQLEKSRLLSDRFSAERPKGSFSTLEIQRTEQGDSAMYLCASSSTALGEQYFGPGTRLTVT.

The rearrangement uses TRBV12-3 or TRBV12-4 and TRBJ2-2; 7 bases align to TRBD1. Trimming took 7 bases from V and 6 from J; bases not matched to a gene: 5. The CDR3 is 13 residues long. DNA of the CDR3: TGTGCCAGCAAGAACAGGGGTCCCGGGGAGCTGTTTTTT. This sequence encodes CASKNRGPGELFF.

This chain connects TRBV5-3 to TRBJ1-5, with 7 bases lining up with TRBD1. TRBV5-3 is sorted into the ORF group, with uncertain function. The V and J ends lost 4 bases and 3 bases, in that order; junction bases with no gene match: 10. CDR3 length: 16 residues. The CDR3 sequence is CARSGTGQPFNQPQHF. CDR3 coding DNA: TGTGCCAGAAGCGGGACGGGACAGCCTTTCAATCAGCCCCAGCATTTT.

CDR3 nucleotides: TGTGCCAGCAGCTTAGCGACTAGCGGCCCCTACTACAATGAGCAGTTCTTC. It encodes CASSLATSGPYYNEQFF. The chain links TRBV11-1 to TRBJ2-1; 9 positions match TRBD2. The CDR3 has 17 amino acids. Germline CDR1 is SGHAT and CDR2 is FQDESV (reference sequence). V shed 0 bases, J shed 3 bases, and the junction held 6 bases outside the gene matches. Full variable domain (rest looked up from reference TRBV11-1 and TRBJ2-1): EAEVAQSPRYKITEKSQAVAFWCDPISGHATLYWYRQILGQGPELLVQFQDESVVDDSQLPKDRFSAERLKGVDSTLKIQPAELGDSAMYLCASSLATSGPYYNEQFFGPGTRLTVL.

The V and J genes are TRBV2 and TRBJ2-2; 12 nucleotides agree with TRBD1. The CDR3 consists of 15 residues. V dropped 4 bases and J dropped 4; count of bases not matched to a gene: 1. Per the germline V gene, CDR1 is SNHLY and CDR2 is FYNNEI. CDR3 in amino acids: CASSVGQGATGELFF. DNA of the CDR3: TGTGCCAGCAGTGTGGGACAGGGGGCCACCGGGGAGCTGTTTTTT.